These 28 T cell receptor beta chains came from one sample sequenced in a study of blood T cell repertoires in COVID-19. Sequenced by immunoSEQ multiplex PCR; TCRdb stores in-frame clones only, minus some. The table records about 50,000 clones, 89% of them present only once. The specimen sequenced was peripheral blood. Source of these receptors: a human donor in a cohort sampled during active COVID-19.

The J gene is TRBJ2-1, the V gene TRBV5-4; 7 bases are shared with TRBD2. From germline, CDR1 is SGHNT and CDR2 YYREEE (reference sequence). V dropped 4 bases and J dropped 3; count of bases not matched to a gene: 10. CDR3 length equals 16 residues. The CDR3 region has the DNA TGTGCCAGCAGCCCGGGGCGAGGCGGGAGCTACAATGAGCAGTTCTTC. Its translation is CASSPGRGGSYNEQFF.

The table lists this clone with a few counts. This rearrangement joins TRBV12-3 or TRBV12-4 to TRBJ1-1; TRBD1 aligns across 9 bases. This CDR3 is built from 13 residues. J gave up 3 bases and V 8 bases, and 4 bases lay outside the gene matches. This CDR3 reads CASGGQGDTEAFF. CDR3 nucleotides: TGTGCCAGCGGGGGACAGGGAGACACTGAAGCTTTCTTT.

The V and J genes are TRBV7-2 and TRBJ1-6, with D uncertain. The CDR3 covers 18 residues. Per the germline V gene, CDR1 is SGHTA and CDR2 is FQGNSA. Deletions cut 2 bases from V and 1 base from J, with 15 bases between. The CDR3 DNA sequence: TGTGCCAGCAGCTTACCTAGACTTTCTCGTTCCTATAATTCACCCCTCCACTTT. Translation gives CASSLPRLSRSYNSPLHF.

The chain recombines TRBV7-2 with TRBJ2-1, with TRBD2 matching 13 bases. After removal of 5 bases from V and 2 bases from J, the junction contained 12 bases not matched to a gene. Germline CDR1 SGHTA, CDR2 FQGNSA. CDR3 length equals 19 residues. DNA for the CDR3: TGTGCCAGCAGCCCCTTGTCTGGGACTAGCGGGGCGACCTACAATGAGCAGTTCTTC. Protein sequence: CASSPLSGTSGATYNEQFF. The full variable domain, with the rest looked up from reference TRBV7-2 and TRBJ2-1, is GAGVSQSPSNKVTEKGKDVELRCDPISGHTALYWYRQSLGQGLEFLIYFQGNSAPDKSGLPSDRFSAERTGGSVSTLTIQRTQQEDSAVYLCASSPLSGTSGATYNEQFFGPGTRLTVL.

The V gene is TRBV7-6, the J gene TRBJ2-1; TRBD1 agrees at 9 bases. V was pared by 5 bases and J by 6 bases, with 5 bases of the junction left unmatched. CDR3 size: 14 residues. From germline, CDR1 is SGHVS and CDR2 FNYEAQ. The CDR3 here is CASSPGQGVNEQFF. The CDR3 coding sequence is TGTGCCAGCAGCCCGGGACAGGGCGTCAATGAGCAGTTCTTC.

The V and J genes are TRBV13 and TRBJ2-2; 9 bases map to TRBD1. Germline V gene sequence: CDR1 PRHDT, CDR2 FYEKMQ (reference sequence). The CDR3 spans 17 residues. Unmatched junction bases numbered 5, after V lost 3 bases and J lost 0 bases. The CDR3 sequence is CASSFLGTGPNTGELFF. DNA of the CDR3: TGTGCCAGCAGCTTCCTCGGGACAGGGCCGAACACCGGGGAGCTGTTTTTT.

The chain joins TRBV6-4 to TRBJ2-1; 8 nucleotides agree with TRBD2. The ends lost 4 bases at V and 7 bases at J; junction bases unmatched: 9. The CDR3 has 15 amino acids. The germline CDR1 and CDR2 sequences are MRHNA and SNTAGT. The CDR3 sequence is CASSVIPGRVNEQFF. In DNA form, the CDR3 reads TGTGCCAGCAGTGTCATTCCCGGGAGGGTGAATGAGCAGTTCTTC.

The V and J genes are TRBV7-9 and TRBJ2-1; 9 nucleotides align to TRBD2. Germline loops: CDR1 SEHNR, CDR2 FQNEAQ (reference sequence). The CDR3 runs 16 residues. V dropped 1 base and J dropped 6; count of bases not matched to a gene: 7. The CDR3: CASSLGGAGGLNEQFF. For the CDR3, the DNA is TGTGCCAGCAGCTTAGGAGGAGCGGGAGGCCTCAATGAGCAGTTCTTC.

The V call is TRBV10-1, the J call TRBJ2-3, with TRBD2 matching over 8 bases. This CDR3 region has 16 residues. Germline lookup yields CDR1 WNHNN and CDR2 SYGVQD (reference sequence). Losses at the gene ends were 2 bases for V and 0 bases for J; bases not matched to a gene: 4. The CDR3 DNA follows: TGCGCCAGCAGTGAGCTCCCTAGCGGGAGCACAGATACGCAGTATTTT. Translating gives CASSELPSGSTDTQYF.

The V call is TRBV4-3, the J call TRBJ2-3, with TRBD2 matching over 9 bases. V shed 0 bases, J shed 3 bases, and the junction held 4 bases outside the gene matches. This CDR3 comprises 16 residues. From germline, CDR1 is LGHNA and CDR2 YSLEER. The CDR3 region is CASSQDRREGTDTQYF. CDR3 nucleotide sequence: TGCGCCAGCAGCCAAGATAGGCGGGAGGGGACAGATACGCAGTATTTT.

This chain joins TRBV18 and TRBJ1-4; TRBD1 is a possible D gene (5 bases). The V gene's germline CDR1 is KGHSH and CDR2 LQKENI. CDR3 size: 14 residues. Trimming stripped 4 bases from V and 8 bases from J, with 14 bases between. CDR3 sequence: CASSQQTGEEKLFF. In DNA form, the CDR3 reads TGTGCCAGCTCACAACAAACGGGGGAGGAAAAACTGTTTTTT.

The chain combines TRBV18 with TRBJ1-1; 7 bases agree with TRBD1. The CDR3 is 14 amino acids. Germline V lookup: CDR1 KGHSH, CDR2 LQKENI. V dropped 5 bases and J dropped 4; count of bases not matched to a gene: 7. The CDR3 is CASSYNRGSTEAFF. For the CDR3, the DNA is TGTGCCAGCTCATACAACAGGGGAAGCACTGAAGCTTTCTTT.

This sequence joins TRBV5-6 and TRBJ1-4, with TRBD1 matching over 9 bases. The CDR3 has 14 amino acids. The V and J ends lost 4 bases and 8 bases, in that order; junction bases with no gene match: 6. The V gene's germline CDR1 is SGHDT and CDR2 YYEEEE. The CDR3 nucleotides are TGTGCCAGCAGCACAGGGGGCGCGGGAGAAAAACTGTTTTTT. Protein: CASSTGGAGEKLFF.

This clone was seen just once. CDR3 coding DNA: TGTGCCAGCAGTTTCAGTAGGACAGGCAATCAGCCCCAGCATTTT. This codes for CASSFSRTGNQPQHF. V usage is TRBV28 and J usage is TRBJ1-5; D perhaps matches TRBD1 (6 bases). The CDR3 is 15 amino acids. Germline CDR1 reads MDHEN; CDR2 reads SYDVKM. Trimming left V 3 bases short and J 2 bases short, with 11 bases between.

This chain links TRBV28 with TRBJ2-7; TRBD1 is a possible D gene (6 bases). Trimming pared 6 bases from V and 5 bases from J, leaving 17 bases between. The CDR3 extends over 14 amino acids. Germline V gene lookup returns CDR1 MDHEN and CDR2 SYDVKM. CDR3 DNA: TGTGCCAGCAGGGAGATACAGGGTTGGCACGAGCAGTACTTC. Residues: CASREIQGWHEQYF.

The chain carries TRBV15 and TRBJ2-5; TRBD1 might be the D (5 bases). CDR3 length equals 15 residues. Between the trimmed V and J ends, which lost 4 bases and 5 bases, there was a span of 17 bases. Germline V gene data show CDR1 as LNHNV and CDR2 as YYDKDF (reference sequence). This CDR3 is CATSTSRVRQETQYF. The CDR3 nucleotides read TGTGCCACCAGCACGTCCAGGGTTCGCCAGGAGACCCAGTACTTC.

The chain carries TRBV5-4 and TRBJ2-1; 7 bases are shared with TRBD1. Trimming took 2 bases from V and 3 from J; bases not matched to a gene: 2. Germline V gene sequence: CDR1 SGHNT, CDR2 YYREEE (reference sequence). This CDR3 has 14 amino acids. The CDR3 bases are TGTGCCAGCAGCTTAAGGGGGCTCTACAATGAGCAGTTCTTC. Its translation: CASSLRGLYNEQFF.

The rearrangement links TRBV28 to TRBJ2-7, with 12 bases identical to TRBD2. The CDR3 sequence is 18 residues long. V trimming: 1 base; J trimming: 0 bases; junction bases outside the gene matches: 7. Per the germline V gene, CDR1 is MDHEN and CDR2 is SYDVKM. CDR3 sequence: CASSLFFGLAGRSYEQYF. In DNA, the CDR3 is TGTGCCAGCAGTTTATTCTTCGGACTAGCGGGACGCTCCTACGAGCAGTACTTC.

This clone was picked up one time. The chain uses TRBV5-6 and TRBJ2-2; D is perhaps TRBD2 (6 bases). V was pared by 5 bases and J by 1 base, with 9 bases between. CDR1 SGHDT and CDR2 YYEEEE come from the germline V gene. The length of the CDR3 is 14 residues. The CDR3 sequence: CASRVGGNTGELFF. The CDR3 bases are TGTGCCAGCAGGGTCGGGGGGAACACCGGGGAGCTGTTTTTT.

This chain joins TRBV14 and TRBJ2-7; 7 nucleotides match TRBD2. After removal of 4 bases from V and 0 bases from J, the junction contained 6 bases not matched to a gene. The length of the CDR3 is 15 residues. From germline, CDR1 is SGHDN and CDR2 FVKESK. The CDR3 loop is CASSPRGDYSYEQYF. The CDR3 nucleotides read TGTGCCAGCAGCCCCCGAGGGGACTACTCCTACGAGCAGTACTTC.

The chain is built from TRBV4-3 and TRBJ2-3, with 7 bases identical to TRBD1. The CDR3 loop spans 15 amino acids. Germline V gives CDR1 LGHNA, CDR2 YSLEER. The J segment lost 4 bases and the V segment lost 0 bases, leaving 4 bases of the junction unmatched. In DNA form, the CDR3 reads TGCGCCAGCAGCCAAGAACAGGGGTTACCAGATACGCAGTATTTT. Its translation is CASSQEQGLPDTQYF.

The V call is TRBV6-6, the J call TRBJ2-2; D is possibly TRBD2 (6 bases). Between the trimmed V and J ends, which lost 4 bases and 4 bases, there was a span of 10 bases. This CDR3 spans 14 amino acids. In germline, CDR1 is MNHNY, CDR2 SVGAGI (reference sequence). CDR3 sequence reads: CASSLGGRTGELFF. CDR3 DNA: TGTGCCAGCAGTTTAGGAGGGCGCACCGGGGAGCTGTTTTTT.

This sequence joins TRBV7-9 and TRBJ1-2; TRBD1 might be the D (5 bases). The CDR3 consists of 16 residues. Trimming cost V 1 base and J 1 base, with 13 bases left between them. Germline loops: CDR1 SEHNR, CDR2 FQNEAQ (reference sequence). This CDR3 is CASSLGPRAVNYGYTF. CDR3 nucleotides: TGTGCCAGCAGCTTAGGGCCCAGGGCCGTTAACTATGGCTACACCTTC.

The chain recombines TRBV7-3 with TRBJ1-3; TRBD1 matches at 9 bases. This CDR3 contains 16 residues. V shed 0 bases and J 3 bases; nucleotides not matched to a gene: 3. Germline V gene sequence: CDR1 SGHTA, CDR2 FQGTGA. The CDR3 coding sequence is TGTGCCAGCAGCTTAACGGGACAGGGTGGTGGAAACACCATATATTTT. This translates into CASSLTGQGGGNTIYF.

The V gene is TRBV9, the J gene TRBJ1-5; possible D gene TRBD1, 6 bases. The germline V and J ends were trimmed by 3 bases and 7 bases, with 14 bases remaining between them. CDR1 SGDLS and CDR2 YYNGEE come from the germline V gene. The CDR3 totals 14 residues. The CDR3 sequence: CASSATGPGQPQHF. Written as DNA, the CDR3 is TGTGCCAGCAGCGCCACAGGGCCAGGCCAGCCCCAGCATTTT.

V gene TRBV28 combines with J gene TRBJ1-1; TRBD1 is a possible D gene (6 bases). The CDR3 is made up of 16 amino acids. Germline values: CDR1 MDHEN, CDR2 SYDVKM. V dropped 4 bases and J dropped 0 bases, with 15 bases sitting between them. The CDR3, as DNA: TGTGCCAGCAGTTCCTCCGACAGGCCATTGAACACTGAAGCTTTCTTT. Its protein is CASSSSDRPLNTEAFF.

CDR3 bases: TGTGCCAGCAGCTCCCCCGGGCAGACAGAAGATACGCAGTATTTT. This codes for CASSSPGQTEDTQYF. The rearrangement uses TRBV7-9 and TRBJ2-3, with D tentatively TRBD1 (5 bases). Germline V gene lookup returns CDR1 SEHNR and CDR2 FQNEAQ (reference sequence). Trimming removed 4 bases at V and 5 bases at J, with 16 bases between. This CDR3 is 15 amino acids long.

DNA for the CDR3: TGTGCCAGCAGCTTAGCGGCGGAGAATCAATACAGGGAGACCCAGTACTTC. Its protein product is CASSLAAENQYRETQYF. The chain uses TRBV7-9 and TRBJ2-5, with D perhaps TRBD1 (5 bases). The germline V gene encodes CDR1 SEHNR and CDR2 FQNEAQ (reference sequence). Trimming shortened V by 0 bases and J by 5 bases, and 19 bases separated the two germline ends. The CDR3 totals 17 residues.